A single sample gave rise to the 13 T cell receptor beta chains below, sequenced in a study of cytomegalovirus exposure and HLA in healthy donors. Vbeta (60) and Jbeta (13) primers were used in the PCR. Clones were read by immunoSEQ multiplex PCR, and TCRdb kept only the in-frame ones, dropping some. The table records some 190,000 clones, roughly 80% of them present only once. Sequenced input: PBMCs. The receptors were sampled from a male donor in good health and CMV-seronegative.

Regarding this clone: Within the sample, other DNA sequences also encode this same CDR3. The chain joins TRBV28 to TRBJ1-5, with 8 bases lining up with TRBD1. CDR3 length: 17 amino acids. Losses at the gene ends were 5 bases for V and 5 bases for J; bases not matched to a gene: 14. Germline CDR1 reads MDHEN; CDR2 reads SYDVKM. In DNA form, the CDR3 reads TGTGCCAGCAGTCCCCATTCGGGACAGGCTAAGCATCAGCCCCAGCATTTT. Translating gives CASSPHSGQAKHQPQHF.

The chain is built from TRBV5-6 and TRBJ2-2; no reliable D call. Germline V gene data show CDR1 as SGHDT and CDR2 as YYEEEE. V was clipped by 0 bases and J by 1 base, with 10 bases between them. CDR3 size: 16 residues. CDR3 residues: CASSLGGIRNTGELFF. CDR3 coding DNA: TGTGCCAGCAGCTTGGGAGGAATTCGGAACACCGGGGAGCTGTTTTTT.

The chain combines TRBV5-1 with TRBJ1-2; 7 nucleotides match TRBD1. Per germline, CDR1 SGHRS and CDR2 YFSETQ. The junction had 2 bases not matched to a gene; V was cut back by 0 bases and J by 6 bases. The CDR3 extends over 13 amino acids. The chain's CDR3 is CASSLGGGDGYTF. In DNA, the CDR3 is TGCGCCAGCAGCTTGGGAGGGGGCGATGGCTACACCTTC.

This clone was seen more than once but under ten times. The rearrangement joins TRBV28 to TRBJ1-5, with TRBD1 matching 9 bases. Per germline, CDR1 MDHEN and CDR2 SYDVKM. The CDR3 covers 14 residues. The J segment lost 7 bases and the V segment lost 4 bases, leaving 5 bases of the junction unmatched. CDR3 coding DNA: TGTGCCAGCAGTTCGGACAGGGGCGGGCAGCCCCAGCATTTT. As protein: CASSSDRGGQPQHF.

V is TRBV10-3 and J is TRBJ2-2, with unresolved D. The germline V and J ends were trimmed by 2 bases and 2 bases, with 6 bases remaining between them. The CDR3 has 14 residues. Germline CDR1 and CDR2: ENHRY and SYGVKD. The CDR3, as DNA: TGTGCCATCAGTGAGCCCTCCAACACCGGGGAGCTGTTTTTT. It codes for CAISEPSNTGELFF.

The chain recombines TRBV4-2 with TRBJ1-3; possible D gene TRBD1, 5 bases. The V gene's germline CDR1 is LGHNA and CDR2 YNFKEQ. The V end lost 0 bases, the J end lost 1 base, and 13 bases lay between the germline ends. This CDR3 is built from 17 residues. The chain's CDR3 is CASSQDMGRGSGNTIYF. CDR3 nucleotide sequence: TGTGCCAGCAGCCAAGATATGGGAAGGGGTTCTGGAAACACCATATATTTT.

V and J are TRBV29-1 and TRBJ2-3; D is uncertain. The CDR3 has 13 amino acids. In germline, CDR1 is SQVTM, CDR2 ANQGSEA. Trimming removed 7 bases at V and 4 bases at J, with 15 bases between. DNA for the CDR3: TGCAGCGCTATGGTCGGGTTCCCAGATACGCAGTATTTT. Translated, it gives CSAMVGFPDTQYF.

The CDR3 DNA is TGTGCCAGCAGCTTAGCCCCGACTAGCGGGAGAGAGACCCAGTACTTC. Translation gives CASSLAPTSGRETQYF. V and J are TRBV7-2 and TRBJ2-5; TRBD2 agrees at 12 bases. The CDR3 extends over 16 amino acids. Germline loops: CDR1 SGHTA, CDR2 FQGNSA. V was clipped by 0 bases and J by 4 bases; unmatched bases: 3.

The J gene is TRBJ2-7, the V gene TRBV11-2, with unresolved D. The CDR3 runs to 12 residues. From germline, CDR1 is SGHAT and CDR2 FQNNGV. Trimming removed 0 bases at V and 6 bases at J, with 6 bases between. The DNA for the CDR3 is TGTGCCAGCAGCTTAGATAGTTCCGAGCAGTACTTC. Amino acid sequence: CASSLDSSEQYF.

V and J are TRBV2 and TRBJ2-1; no clear D. V lost 9 bases and J lost 7, with 13 bases in between. Germline V gives CDR1 SNHLY, CDR2 FYNNEI. The CDR3 is 12 residues long. CDR3 nucleotides: TGTGCCAGTCTTGAGACTGTAAATGAGCAGTTCTTC. Residues: CASLETVNEQFF.

The chain is built from TRBV28 and TRBJ1-5; D gene ambiguous. Deletions cut 2 bases from V and 2 bases from J, with 16 bases between. CDR3 length equals 17 residues. Germline V CDR1 and CDR2: MDHEN, SYDVKM. For the CDR3, the DNA is TGTGCCAGCAGTTTACCCGTCCAAGAGAAAGGCAATCAGCCCCAGCATTTT. Its protein is CASSLPVQEKGNQPQHF. Together with reference TRBV28 and TRBJ1-5, the CDR3 gives the full variable domain: DVKVTQSSRYLVKRTGEKVFLECVQDMDHENMFWYRQDPGLGLRLIYFSYDVKMKEKGDIPEGYSVSREKKERFSLILESASTNQTSMYLCASSLPVQEKGNQPQHFGDGTRLSIL.

The chain has TRBV6-5 and TRBJ2-3; TRBD2 matches at 9 bases. The CDR3 totals 15 residues. V gave up 8 bases and J gave up 3 bases; unmatched junction bases: 9. Germline V gene lookup returns CDR1 MNHEY and CDR2 SVGAGI. The CDR3: CASLASGDLTDTQYF. The CDR3 coding sequence is TGTGCCAGCCTCGCTAGCGGGGATCTAACAGATACGCAGTATTTT.

The rearrangement links TRBV1 to TRBJ2-3; the table names TRBD2, a call not compared with the DNA. TRBV1 is an annotated pseudogene. The CDR3 has 19 residues. As DNA, the CDR3 is TGCACCAGCAGCCAAGATAGGCTAGCGGGGGATATGAGCACAGATACGCAGTATTTT. Translation gives CTSSQDRLAGDMSTDTQYF.